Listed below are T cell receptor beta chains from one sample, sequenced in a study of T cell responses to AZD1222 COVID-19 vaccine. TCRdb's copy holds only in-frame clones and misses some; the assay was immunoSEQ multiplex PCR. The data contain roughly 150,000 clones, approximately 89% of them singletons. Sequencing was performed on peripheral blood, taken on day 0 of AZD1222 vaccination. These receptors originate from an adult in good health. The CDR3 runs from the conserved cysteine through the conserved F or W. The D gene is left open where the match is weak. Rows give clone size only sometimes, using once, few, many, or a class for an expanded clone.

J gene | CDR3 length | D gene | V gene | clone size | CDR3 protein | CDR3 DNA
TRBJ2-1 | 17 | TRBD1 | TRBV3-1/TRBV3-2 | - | CASSPTEGDRGHGEQFF | TGTGCCAGCAGCCCGACAGAAGGGGACAGGGGGCATGGTGAGCAGTTCTTC
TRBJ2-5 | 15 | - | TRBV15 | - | CATSRPGPGQETQYF | TGTGCCACCAGCAGACCCGGCCCGGGGCAAGAGACCCAGTACTTC
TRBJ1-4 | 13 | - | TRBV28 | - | CASSDSTNEKLFF | TGTGCCAGTTCGGACTCAACTAATGAAAAACTGTTTTTT
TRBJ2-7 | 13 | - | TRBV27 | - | CASSPVGGWEQYF | TGTGCCAGCAGTCCAGTAGGTGGGTGGGAGCAGTACTTC
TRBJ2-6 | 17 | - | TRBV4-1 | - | CASSHVGVGSGANVLTF | TGCGCCAGCAGCCATGTCGGGGTCGGCTCTGGGGCCAACGTCCTGACTTTC
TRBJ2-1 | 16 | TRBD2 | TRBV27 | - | CASSSSLAGVYNEQFF | TGTGCCAGCAGTTCTTCCCTAGCGGGAGTCTACAATGAGCAGTTCTTC
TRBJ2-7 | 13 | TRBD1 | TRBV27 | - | CASSLGTGHEQYF | TGTGCCAGCAGTTTAGGGACAGGGCACGAGCAGTACTTC
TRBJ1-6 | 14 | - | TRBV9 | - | CASSVGGRDSPLHF | TGTGCCAGCAGCGTCGGAGGTAGGGATTCACCCCTCCACTTT
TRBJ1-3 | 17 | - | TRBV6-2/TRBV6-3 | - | CASSSYKTEWSGNTIYF | TGTGCCAGCAGTTCGTACAAGACAGAATGGTCTGGAAACACCATATATTTT
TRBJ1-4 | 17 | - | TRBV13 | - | CASSLGRQGRDDEKLFF | TGTGCCAGCAGCTTAGGGAGGCAGGGTCGGGATGATGAAAAACTGTTTTTT
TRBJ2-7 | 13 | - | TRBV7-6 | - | CASSLGNVGEQYF | TGTGCCAGCAGCTTAGGTAACGTGGGCGAGCAGTACTTC
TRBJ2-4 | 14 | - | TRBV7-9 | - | CASSGHAFSNIQYF | TGTGCCAGCAGCGGTCACGCGTTTTCAAACATTCAGTACTTC
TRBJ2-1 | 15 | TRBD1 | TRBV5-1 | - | CASSLAQGAYNEQFF | TGCGCCAGCAGCTTGGCCCAGGGGGCGTACAATGAGCAGTTCTTC
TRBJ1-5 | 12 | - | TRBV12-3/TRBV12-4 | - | CASSFGNQPQHF | TGTGCCAGCAGTTTCGGCAATCAGCCCCAGCATTTT
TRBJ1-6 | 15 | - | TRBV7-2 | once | CASSLGTDPYSPLHF | TGTGCCAGCAGCTTAGGGACTGATCCGTATTCACCCCTCCACTTT
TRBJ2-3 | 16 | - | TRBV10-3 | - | CAISESPTRRTDTQYF | TGTGCCATCAGTGAGTCCCCCACACGACGCACAGATACGCAGTATTTT
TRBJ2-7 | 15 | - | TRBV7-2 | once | CASSFTGSGRYEQYF | TGTGCCAGCAGCTTTACGGGCTCCGGACGCTACGAGCAGTACTTC
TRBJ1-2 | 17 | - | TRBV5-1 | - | CASSLAPFRDNGYGYTF | TGCGCCAGCAGCTTGGCCCCCTTTAGGGATAACGGCTATGGCTACACCTTC
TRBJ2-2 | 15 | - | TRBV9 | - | CASTRGPGDTGELFF | TGTGCCAGCACCCGAGGTCCGGGAGACACCGGGGAGCTGTTTTTT
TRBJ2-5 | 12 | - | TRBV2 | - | CASMLGGETQYF | TGTGCCAGCATGTTAGGGGGGGAGACCCAGTACTTC
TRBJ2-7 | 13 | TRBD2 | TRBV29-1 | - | CSATSSGENEQYF | TGCAGCGCTACGTCTAGCGGGGAAAACGAGCAGTACTTC
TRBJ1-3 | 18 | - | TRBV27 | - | CASSLFGTPGATGNTIYF | TGTGCCAGCAGTTTATTTGGGACACCCGGGGCAACTGGAAACACCATATATTTT
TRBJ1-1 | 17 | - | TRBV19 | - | CASISLLKGGMNTEAFF | TGTGCCAGCATTTCCTTACTAAAGGGAGGGATGAACACTGAAGCTTTCTTT
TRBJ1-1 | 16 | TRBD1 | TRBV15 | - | CATSRAGGAPNTEAFF | TGTGCCACCAGCAGAGCAGGGGGCGCCCCGAACACTGAAGCTTTCTTT
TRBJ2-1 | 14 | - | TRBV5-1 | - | CASSLLQDNNEQFF | TGCGCCAGCAGCTTGCTCCAGGACAACAATGAGCAGTTCTTC
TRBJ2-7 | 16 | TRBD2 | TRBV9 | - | CASSVGASGSLNEQYF | TGTGCCAGCAGCGTAGGCGCTAGCGGGAGTTTGAACGAGCAGTACTTC
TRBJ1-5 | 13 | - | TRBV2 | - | CASLRDRDQPQHF | TGTGCCAGCCTCCGGGACCGAGATCAGCCCCAGCATTTT
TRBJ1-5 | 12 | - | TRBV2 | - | CASGRVGQPQHF | TGTGCCAGCGGACGGGTGGGTCAGCCCCAGCATTTT
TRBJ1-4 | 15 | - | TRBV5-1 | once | CASSIGQALNEKLFF | TGCGCCAGCAGCATAGGACAAGCCCTTAATGAAAAACTGTTTTTT
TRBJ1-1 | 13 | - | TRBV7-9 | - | CASSLTPNTEAFF | TGTGCCAGCAGCCTTACACCGAACACTGAAGCTTTCTTT
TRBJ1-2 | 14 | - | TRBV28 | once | CASRARGEVDGYTF | TGTGCCAGCAGGGCGCGGGGGGAGGTGGATGGCTACACCTTC
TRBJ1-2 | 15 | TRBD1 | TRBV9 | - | CASSVGDRANYGYTF | TGTGCCAGCAGCGTCGGGGACAGAGCTAACTATGGCTACACCTTC
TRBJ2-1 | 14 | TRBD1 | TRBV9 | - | CASSGTGDYNEQFF | TGTGCCAGCAGCGGGACAGGGGACTACAATGAGCAGTTCTTC
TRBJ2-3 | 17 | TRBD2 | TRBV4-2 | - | CASSQDGAGGSTDTQYF | TGTGCCAGCAGCCAAGATGGAGCGGGAGGAAGCACAGATACGCAGTATTTT
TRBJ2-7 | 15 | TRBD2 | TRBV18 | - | CASSPWTSETYEQYF | TGTGCCAGCTCACCTTGGACTAGCGAGACGTACGAGCAGTACTTC
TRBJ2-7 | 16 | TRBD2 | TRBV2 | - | CASSKGKASGSYEQYF | TGTGCCAGCAGCAAGGGAAAGGCTAGCGGGAGTTACGAGCAGTACTTC
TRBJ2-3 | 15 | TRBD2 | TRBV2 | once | CASSEWDAGADTQYF | TGTGCCAGCAGTGAGTGGGACGCGGGAGCAGATACGCAGTATTTT
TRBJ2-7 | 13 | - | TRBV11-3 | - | CASSLEGGYEQYF | TGTGCCAGCAGCTTAGAAGGGGGGTACGAGCAGTACTTC
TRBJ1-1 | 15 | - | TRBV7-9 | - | CASSLGQTGNTEAFF | TGTGCCAGCAGCTTAGGACAGACCGGGAACACTGAAGCTTTCTTT
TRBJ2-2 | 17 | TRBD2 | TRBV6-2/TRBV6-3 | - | CASSLGLAGVNTGELFF | TGTGCCAGCAGTCTCGGACTAGCGGGAGTCAACACCGGGGAGCTGTTTTTT
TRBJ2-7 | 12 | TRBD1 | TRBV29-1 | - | CSVTGQRYEQYF | TGCAGCGTCACGGGACAGCGCTACGAGCAGTACTTC
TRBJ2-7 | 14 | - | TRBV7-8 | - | CASSSLQGSYEQYF | TGTGCCAGCAGCTCCTTACAGGGTTCCTACGAGCAGTACTTC
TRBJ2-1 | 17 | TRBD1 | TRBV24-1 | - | CATSDSRQGATYNEQFF | TGTGCCACCAGTGATTCCCGACAGGGGGCTACCTACAATGAGCAGTTCTTC
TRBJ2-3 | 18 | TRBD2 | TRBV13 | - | CASSSSGRAGLITDTQYF | TGTGCCAGCAGCTCTAGCGGGAGGGCGGGGTTAATCACAGATACGCAGTATTTT
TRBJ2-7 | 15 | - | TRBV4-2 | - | CASSQGWQSLYEQYF | TGTGCCAGCAGCCAAGGGTGGCAGAGTCTCTACGAGCAGTACTTC
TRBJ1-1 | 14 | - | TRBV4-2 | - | CASSQDPWDTEAFF | TGTGCCAGCAGCCAAGATCCGTGGGACACTGAAGCTTTCTTT
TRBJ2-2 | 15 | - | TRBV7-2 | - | CASSLLSGGTGELFF | TGTGCCAGCAGCTTACTGTCCGGAGGGACCGGGGAGCTGTTTTTT
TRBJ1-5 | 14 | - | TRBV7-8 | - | CASSLGEGNQPQHF | TGTGCCAGCAGCTTAGGAGAGGGGAATCAGCCCCAGCATTTT
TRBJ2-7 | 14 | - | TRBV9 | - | CASSVPYTSYEQYF | TGTGCCAGCAGCGTCCCATATACTAGCTACGAGCAGTACTTC
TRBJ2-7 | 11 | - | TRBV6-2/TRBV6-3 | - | CASSYSTEQYF | TGTGCCAGCAGTTACTCTACAGAGCAGTACTTC
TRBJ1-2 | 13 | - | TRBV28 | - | CAILRGARYGYTF | TGTGCCATCCTCCGAGGGGCTCGCTATGGCTACACCTTC
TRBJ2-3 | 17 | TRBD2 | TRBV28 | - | CASNLGLAGGATDTQYF | TGTGCCAGCAACCTGGGACTAGCGGGAGGGGCGACAGATACGCAGTATTTT
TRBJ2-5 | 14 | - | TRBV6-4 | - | CASSPEGDSETQYF | TGTGCCAGCAGTCCTGAAGGGGATTCGGAGACCCAGTACTTC
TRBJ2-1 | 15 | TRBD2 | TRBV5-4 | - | CASTTLAGGYNEQFF | TGTGCCAGCACCACACTAGCGGGAGGTTACAATGAGCAGTTCTTC
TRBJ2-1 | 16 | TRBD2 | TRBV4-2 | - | CASSRGLAGGTDEQFF | TGTGCCAGCAGCCGCGGACTAGCGGGAGGAACGGATGAGCAGTTCTTC
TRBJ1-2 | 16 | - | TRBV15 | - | CATSRGPAGLRDGYTF | TGTGCCACCAGCAGAGGACCGGCAGGGCTACGTGATGGCTACACCTTC
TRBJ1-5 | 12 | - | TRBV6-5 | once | CASRQGAQPQHF | TGTGCCAGCAGACAGGGCGCCCAGCCCCAGCATTTT
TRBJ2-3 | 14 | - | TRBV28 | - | CASSLSGLIDTQYF | TGTGCCAGCAGTTTATCGGGTTTGATAGATACGCAGTATTTT
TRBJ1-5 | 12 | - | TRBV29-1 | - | CSVRDGSQPQHF | TGCAGCGTGCGGGACGGGAGTCAGCCCCAGCATTTT